Presented here are 22 T cell receptor beta chains from one specimen sequenced in a study of OX40 agonist ivuxolimab in advanced cancers. Sequencing used immunoSEQ multiplex PCR; TCRdb keeps in-frame clones, though not all of them. The repertoire includes roughly 35,000 clones, around 85% of them detected once, and roughly 11% sits in the top ten. This sample comprised CD4+ or CD8+ T cells sorted from blood, obtained in a trial of the OX40 agonist ivuxolimab. The origin of the receptors is an adult with an advanced solid tumor such as melanoma, head and neck, liver or kidney cancer.

The chain combines TRBV9 with TRBJ2-2; tentatively, D is TRBD2 (7 bases). V lost 0 bases and J lost 4, with 10 bases in between. CDR1 and CDR2 (germline): SGDLS, YYNGEE. This CDR3 has 15 residues. In nucleotides, the CDR3 is TGTGCCAGCAGCGTAGGGGGGGGCCCCACCGGGGAGCTGTTTTTT. This translates into CASSVGGGPTGELFF.

The chain links TRBV27 to TRBJ1-1, with D perhaps matching TRBD1 (6 bases). V was trimmed by 6 bases and J by 6 bases, leaving 23 bases between them. Germline V gene lookup returns CDR1 MNHEY and CDR2 SMNVEV (reference sequence). The CDR3 covers 16 residues. Here the CDR3 DNA reads TGTGCCAGCAGCCCCCTTGGAACAGGGATGGTCGCTGAAGCTTTCTTT. Amino acids: CASSPLGTGMVAEAFF.

The V call is TRBV19, the J call TRBJ1-2; 9 bases are shared with TRBD1. Germline CDR1 and CDR2: LNHDA and SQIVND (reference sequence). This CDR3 spans 13 amino acids. With V trimmed by 10 bases and J by 1 base, 4 bases remained unmatched. Here the CDR3 DNA reads TGTGCCATCACGGACAGGGGTAACTATGGCTACACCTTC. It is translated as CAITDRGNYGYTF.

The J gene is TRBJ1-1, the V gene TRBV19, with D possibly being TRBD1 (6 bases). Trimming took 7 bases from V and 5 from J, leaving 20 bases between them. Germline values: CDR1 LNHDA, CDR2 SQIVND (reference sequence). CDR3 length: 15 amino acids. Here the CDR3 DNA reads TGTGCCAGTATCGGGGAGGGGGATTGGTCGACTGAAGCTTTCTTT. This encodes CASIGEGDWSTEAFF.

This CDR3 reads CASSPARDRVGYGYTF. In DNA, the CDR3 is TGTGCCAGCAGCCCCGCCCGGGACAGGGTTGGCTATGGCTACACCTTC. The chain has TRBV5-4 and TRBJ1-2; 9 nucleotides line up with TRBD1. The germline gives CDR1 SGHNT, CDR2 YYREEE (reference sequence). The CDR3 length is 16 residues. The trim removed 4 bases at V and 4 bases at J, leaving 11 bases unmatched.

The CDR3 DNA sequence: TGTGCCAGCAGCTTAACCAGGACCGGGGAGCTGTTTTTT. Translating gives CASSLTRTGELFF. The rearrangement links TRBV7-3 to TRBJ2-2; D is unclear. CDR3 length: 13 amino acids. CDR1 and CDR2 (germline): SGHTA, FQGTGA. V was shortened by 0 bases and J by 5 bases, with 4 bases between the two germline ends.

The rearrangement joins TRBV14 to TRBJ1-1, with 10 positions matching TRBD1. CDR1 and CDR2 from the germline V gene are SGHDN and FVKESK. V lost 4 bases to trimming and J lost 4 bases; unmatched junction nucleotides: 6. The CDR3 has 15 amino acids. The CDR3 DNA reads as TGTGCCAGCAGCCCTCGGACAGGGGGGGGCACTGAAGCTTTCTTT. Translation: CASSPRTGGGTEAFF.

The gene calls are TRBV5-4 and TRBJ1-1; TRBD1 agrees at 7 bases. Unmatched junction bases numbered 8, after V lost 9 bases and J lost 9 bases. Germline V lookup: CDR1 SGHNT, CDR2 YYREEE (reference sequence). This CDR3 region has 11 residues. The CDR3 is CATKGQDKAFF. In nucleotides, the CDR3 is TGTGCCACTAAAGGACAGGATAAAGCTTTCTTT.

The genes are TRBV5-6 and TRBJ2-7; TRBD1 agrees at 7 bases. The CDR3 runs 14 residues. CDR1 and CDR2 (germline): SGHDT, YYEEEE. Trimming cost V 0 bases and J 3 bases; bases outside gene matches: 3. For the CDR3, the DNA is TGTGCCAGCAGCTTGGTGTCAGGGGGCTACGAGCAGTACTTC. It translates to CASSLVSGGYEQYF.

The genes are TRBV10-2 and TRBJ2-5, with D hard to call. The end of the DNA is better explained by TRBJ2-7, so the J call may be wrong. Germline-derived CDR1 and CDR2 are WSHSY and SAAADI. There are 12 residues in the CDR3. CDR3 DNA: TGCGCCAGCAGTGAGTCGTGGTTCGAGCAGTACTTC. It translates to CASSESWFEQYF.

V gene TRBV11-2 combines with J gene TRBJ2-5, with a weak D call TRBD1 (6 bases). There are 16 residues in the CDR3. Trimming took off 5 bases at V and 2 bases at J, with 18 bases between the two ends. Germline CDR1 SGHAT, CDR2 FQNNGV. Written as DNA, the CDR3 is TGTGCCAGCAGCGCTGGGACACTAACAAGTCAAGAGACCCAGTACTTC. Translated, it gives CASSAGTLTSQETQYF. Variable domain in full (rest from reference TRBV11-2 and TRBJ2-5): EAGVAQSPRYKIIEKRQSVAFWCNPISGHATLYWYQQILGQGPKLLIQFQNNGVVDDSQLPKDRFSAERLKGVDSTLKIQPAKLEDSAVYLCASSAGTLTSQETQYFGPGTRLLVL.

The chain employs TRBV19 and TRBJ2-7; no reliable D call. V shed 4 bases and J shed 2 bases, with 15 bases lying between them. CDR3 length: 15 amino acids. CDR1 and CDR2 (germline): LNHDA, SQIVND (reference sequence). CDR3 bases: TGTGCCAGTAGTACCCAATCCCGTGGCGCCTACGAGCAGTACTTC. This codes for CASSTQSRGAYEQYF.

As concerns this clone: Mismatch with germline at one junction end may stem from a read error. This chain links TRBV7-8 with TRBJ1-2; D is unclear. This CDR3 has 13 amino acids. Germline V lookup: CDR1 SGHVS, CDR2 FQNEAQ. The CDR3 loop is CASSLAQLYGHTF. CDR3 coding DNA: TGTGCCAGCAGCTTAGCTCAGCTCTATGGCCACACCTTC. Using reference TRBV7-8 and TRBJ1-2 for the parts outside the CDR3, the full variable domain is GAGVSQSPRYKVAKRGQDVALRCDPISGHVSLFWYQQALGQGPEFLTYFQNEAQLDKSGLPSDRFFAERPEGSVSTLKIQRTQQEDSAVYLCASSLAQLYGHTFGSGTRLTVV.

About this clone itself: Additional DNA sequences in this sample encode the identical CDR3. The CDR3 DNA reads as TGTGCCACCAGCAGAGTCGTCGGCACTGAAGCTTTCTTT. Translating it yields CATSRVVGTEAFF. V and J are TRBV15 and TRBJ1-1; D ambiguous. CDR1 is LNHNV and CDR2 is YYDKDF in the germline V gene (reference sequence). The ends were cut back, 1 base at V and 4 bases at J, with 7 bases in the middle. The CDR3 loop spans 13 amino acids.

The chain joins TRBV18 to TRBJ1-5; possible D gene TRBD1, 6 bases. The CDR3 has 18 residues. V lost 0 bases and J lost 3, with 18 bases in between. The germline gives CDR1 KGHSH, CDR2 LQKENI. CDR3 in amino acids: CASSPPEAGTPNNQPQHF. The CDR3 coding sequence is TGTGCCAGCTCACCACCTGAGGCGGGGACACCGAACAATCAGCCCCAGCATTTT.

The chain is built from TRBV19 and TRBJ2-2; 7 bases map to TRBD1. In germline, CDR1 is LNHDA, CDR2 SQIVND (reference sequence). This CDR3 has 13 amino acids. V was clipped by 3 bases and J by 6 bases; unmatched bases: 1. The DNA for the CDR3 is TGTGCCAGTAGTATTACAGGGGCCGGGGAGCTGTTTTTT. Protein product: CASSITGAGELFF. The full variable domain, completed using reference TRBV19 and TRBJ2-2, is DGGITQSPKYLFRKEGQNVTLSCEQNLNHDAMYWYRQDPGQGLRLIYYSQIVNDFQKGDIAEGYSVSREKKESFPLTVTSAQKNPTAFYLCASSITGAGELFFGEGSRLTVL.

The chain uses TRBV6-6 and TRBJ2-2; 9 bases are a match to TRBD2. Germline V gives CDR1 MNHNY, CDR2 SVGAGI (reference sequence). V trimming: 6 bases; J trimming: 1 base; junction bases outside the gene matches: 6. The CDR3 runs 16 residues. CDR3: CASRFRAGGNTGELFF. The CDR3 nucleotides read TGTGCCAGCAGATTCAGAGCGGGGGGGAACACCGGGGAGCTGTTTTTT.

The genes are TRBV28 and TRBJ2-3; D not resolved. V was cut by 3 bases and J by 2 bases, with 9 bases left in between. The length of the CDR3 is 14 residues. The germline CDR1 and CDR2 sequences are MDHEN and SYDVKM. CDR3 bases: TGTGCCAGCAGTTTCGGAATGGTCACAGATACGCAGTATTTT. Residues: CASSFGMVTDTQYF.

The genes are TRBV5-6 and TRBJ1-1; D is unclear. CDR3 length: 11 residues. Per the germline V gene, CDR1 is SGHDT and CDR2 is YYEEEE. The V end lost 4 bases, the J end lost 7 bases, and 8 bases lay between the germline ends. CDR3 coding DNA: TGTGCCAGCAGCCTAGGACGTGAAGCTTTCTTT. Residues: CASSLGREAFF.

The chain links TRBV28 to TRBJ2-7; TRBD1 matches 8 bases. CDR1 is MDHEN and CDR2 is SYDVKM in the germline V gene. The trim removed 6 bases at V and 3 bases at J, leaving 16 bases unmatched. This CDR3 comprises 17 residues. The CDR3 reads CASRIMARTGSGYEQYF. The CDR3 nucleotides are TGTGCCAGCAGGATAATGGCCAGGACAGGGTCCGGCTACGAGCAGTACTTC.

The rearrangement links TRBV7-8 to TRBJ2-7; 9 nucleotides line up with TRBD2. Germline V gene lookup returns CDR1 SGHVS and CDR2 FQNEAQ. The V gene end was trimmed by 6 bases and the J gene end by 3 bases; junction bases not matched to a gene: 9. This CDR3 contains 15 residues. The CDR3 DNA reads TGTGCCAGCAGGGTCACCGGGACTAGCAACTACGAGCAGTACTTC. It specifies CASRVTGTSNYEQYF. Drawing the rest from reference TRBV7-8 and TRBJ2-7, the complete variable domain is GAGVSQSPRYKVAKRGQDVALRCDPISGHVSLFWYQQALGQGPEFLTYFQNEAQLDKSGLPSDRFFAERPEGSVSTLKIQRTQQEDSAVYLCASRVTGTSNYEQYFGPGTRLTVT.

This chain joins TRBV5-6 and TRBJ1-1; D unclear. CDR3 length: 13 residues. CDR1 and CDR2 from the germline V gene are SGHDT and YYEEEE. The ends were cut back, 1 base at V and 0 bases at J, with 4 bases in the middle. The CDR3 loop reads CASSLRVNTEAFF. CDR3 coding DNA: TGTGCCAGCAGCTTGAGGGTGAACACTGAAGCTTTCTTT.